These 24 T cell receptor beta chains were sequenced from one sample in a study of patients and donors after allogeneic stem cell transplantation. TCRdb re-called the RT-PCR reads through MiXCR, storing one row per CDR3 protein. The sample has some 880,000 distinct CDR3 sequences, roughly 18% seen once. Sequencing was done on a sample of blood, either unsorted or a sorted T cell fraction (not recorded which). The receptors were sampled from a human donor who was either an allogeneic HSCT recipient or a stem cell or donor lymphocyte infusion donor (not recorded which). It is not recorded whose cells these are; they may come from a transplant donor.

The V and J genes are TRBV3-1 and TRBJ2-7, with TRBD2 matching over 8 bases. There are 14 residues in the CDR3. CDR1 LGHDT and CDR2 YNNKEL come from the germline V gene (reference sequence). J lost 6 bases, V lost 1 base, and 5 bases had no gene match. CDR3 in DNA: TGTGCCAGCAGCCAAGCGGGACTAGTGGGCGAGCAGTACTTC. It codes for CASSQAGLVGEQYF.

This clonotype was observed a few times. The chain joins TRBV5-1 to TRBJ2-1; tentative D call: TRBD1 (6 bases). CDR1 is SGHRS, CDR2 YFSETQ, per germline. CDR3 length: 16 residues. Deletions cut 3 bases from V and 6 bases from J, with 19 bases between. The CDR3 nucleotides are TGCGCCAGCAGCTCGGAGACCAACAGGGTTAGCAATGAGCAGTTCTTC. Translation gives CASSSETNRVSNEQFF.

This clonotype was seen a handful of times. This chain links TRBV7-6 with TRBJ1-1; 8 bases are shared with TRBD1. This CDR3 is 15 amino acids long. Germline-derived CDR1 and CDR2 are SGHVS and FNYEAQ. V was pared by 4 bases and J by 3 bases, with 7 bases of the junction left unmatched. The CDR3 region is CASSSRTGRYTEAFF. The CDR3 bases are TGTGCCAGCAGCTCCAGGACAGGGAGGTACACTGAAGCTTTCTTT.

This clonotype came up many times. This CDR3 is CSASRTNYGYTF. In DNA form, the CDR3 reads TGCAGTGCTAGCAGGACGAACTATGGCTACACCTTC. This sequence joins TRBV20-1 and TRBJ1-2; no reliable D call. V was cut by 3 bases and J by 2 bases, with 7 bases left in between. Germline CDR1 and CDR2: DFQATT and SNEGSKA (reference sequence). CDR3 length equals 12 residues.

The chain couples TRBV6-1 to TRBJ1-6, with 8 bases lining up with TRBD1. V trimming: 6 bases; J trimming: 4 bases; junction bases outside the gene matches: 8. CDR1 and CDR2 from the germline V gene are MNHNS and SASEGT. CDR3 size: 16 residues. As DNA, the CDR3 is TGTGCCAGCAGCCTACAACGGACAGGGTATAATTCACCCCTCCACTTT. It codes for CASSLQRTGYNSPLHF.

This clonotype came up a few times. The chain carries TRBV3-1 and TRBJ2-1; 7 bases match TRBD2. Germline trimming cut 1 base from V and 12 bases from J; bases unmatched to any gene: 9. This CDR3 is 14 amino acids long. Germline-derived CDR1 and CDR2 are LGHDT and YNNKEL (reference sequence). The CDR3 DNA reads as TGTGCCAGCAGCCAAGCTGGGACCCCGGGAGGGCAGTTCTTC. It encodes CASSQAGTPGGQFF.

CDR3 sequence (DNA): TGCAGTGCCAGCTACCAGCGGACGGAGCAGTACTTC. It translates to CSASYQRTEQYF. The V call is TRBV20-1, the J call TRBJ2-7; TRBD2 might be the D (5 bases). V dropped 6 bases and J dropped 7 bases, with 16 bases sitting between them. The V gene's germline CDR1 is DFQATT and CDR2 SNEGSKA (reference sequence). This CDR3 has 12 residues.

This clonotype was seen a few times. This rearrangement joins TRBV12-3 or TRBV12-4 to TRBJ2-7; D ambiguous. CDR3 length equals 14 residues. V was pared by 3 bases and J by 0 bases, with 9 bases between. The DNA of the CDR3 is TGTGCCAGCAGTTTTAGGACCATCTCCTACGAGCAGTACTTC. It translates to CASSFRTISYEQYF.

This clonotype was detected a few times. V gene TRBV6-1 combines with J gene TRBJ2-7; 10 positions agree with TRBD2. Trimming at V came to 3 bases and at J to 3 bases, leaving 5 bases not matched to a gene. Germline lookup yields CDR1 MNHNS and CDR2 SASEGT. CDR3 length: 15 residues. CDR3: CASSDRIAGGYEQYF. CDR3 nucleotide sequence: TGTGCCAGCAGTGACAGAATAGCGGGAGGCTACGAGCAGTACTTC.

The CDR3 DNA reads as TGTGCCTGGAGAACGCCGACCACGCGGGGAACCGGGGAGCTGTTTTTT. Its translation: CAWRTPTTRGTGELFF. V is TRBV30 and J is TRBJ2-2, with TRBD2 as a possible D gene (6 bases). This CDR3 spans 16 amino acids. The V end lost 3 bases, the J end lost 5 bases, and 19 bases lay between the germline ends. Germline-derived CDR1 and CDR2 are GTSNPN and SVGIG (reference sequence).

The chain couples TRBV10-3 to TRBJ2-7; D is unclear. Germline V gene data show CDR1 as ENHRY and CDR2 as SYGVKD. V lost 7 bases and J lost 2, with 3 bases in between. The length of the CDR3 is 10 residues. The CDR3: CAINPYEQYF. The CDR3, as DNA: TGTGCCATCAATCCCTACGAGCAGTACTTC.

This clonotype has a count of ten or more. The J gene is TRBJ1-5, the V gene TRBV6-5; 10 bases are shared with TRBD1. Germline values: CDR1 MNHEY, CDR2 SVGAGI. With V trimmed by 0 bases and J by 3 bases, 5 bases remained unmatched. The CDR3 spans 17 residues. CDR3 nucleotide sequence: TGTGCCAGCAGTTACTCAGGCGGGACAGGGGACAATCAGCCCCAGCATTTT. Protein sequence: CASSYSGGTGDNQPQHF.

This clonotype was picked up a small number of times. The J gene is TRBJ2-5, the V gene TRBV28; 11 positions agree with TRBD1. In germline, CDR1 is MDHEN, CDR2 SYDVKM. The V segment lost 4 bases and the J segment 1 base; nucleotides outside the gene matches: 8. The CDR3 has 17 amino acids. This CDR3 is CASSSSGQGVSQETQYF. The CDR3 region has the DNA TGTGCCAGCAGTTCATCGGGACAGGGGGTTAGCCAAGAGACCCAGTACTTC.

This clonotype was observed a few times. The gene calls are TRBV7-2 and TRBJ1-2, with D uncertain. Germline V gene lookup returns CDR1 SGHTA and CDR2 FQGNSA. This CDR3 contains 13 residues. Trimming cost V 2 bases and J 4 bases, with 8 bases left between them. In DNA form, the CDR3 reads TGTGCCAGCAGCTTACAGCACGCCTATGGCTACACCTTC. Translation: CASSLQHAYGYTF.

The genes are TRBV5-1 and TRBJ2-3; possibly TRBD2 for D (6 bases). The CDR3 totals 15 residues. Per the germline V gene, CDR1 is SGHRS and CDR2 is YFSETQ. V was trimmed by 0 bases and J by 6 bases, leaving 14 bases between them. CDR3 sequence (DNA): TGCGCCAGCAGCTTGGAGACTAGGAGTAAGGATACGCAGTATTTT. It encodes CASSLETRSKDTQYF.

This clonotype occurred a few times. The CDR3 loop reads CASSLPPGQGGEKLFF. In DNA, the CDR3 is TGTGCCAGCAGTTTGCCGCCGGGACAGGGCGGTGAAAAACTGTTTTTT. V usage is TRBV12-3 or TRBV12-4 and J usage is TRBJ1-4, with 9 bases aligning to TRBD1. Trimming took 3 bases from V and 7 from J; bases not matched to a gene: 9. The CDR3 is made up of 16 amino acids.

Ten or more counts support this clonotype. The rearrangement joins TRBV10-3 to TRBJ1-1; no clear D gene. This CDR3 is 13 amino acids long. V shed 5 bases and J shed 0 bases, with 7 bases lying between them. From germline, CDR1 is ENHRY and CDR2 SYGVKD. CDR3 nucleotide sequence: TGTGCCATCAGTTCGACACTGAACACTGAAGCTTTCTTT. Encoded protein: CAISSTLNTEAFF.

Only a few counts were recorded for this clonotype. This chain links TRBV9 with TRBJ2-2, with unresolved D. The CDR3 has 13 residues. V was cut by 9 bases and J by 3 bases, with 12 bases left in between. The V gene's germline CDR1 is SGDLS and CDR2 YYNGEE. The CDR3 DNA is TGTGCCACCGACTCCCCCCACACCGGGGAGCTGTTTTTT. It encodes CATDSPHTGELFF.

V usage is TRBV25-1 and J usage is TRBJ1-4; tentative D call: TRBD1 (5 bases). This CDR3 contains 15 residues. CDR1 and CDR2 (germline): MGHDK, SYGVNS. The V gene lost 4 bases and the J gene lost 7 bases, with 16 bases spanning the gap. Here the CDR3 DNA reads TGTGCCAGCAGTGCGGGGGGGGGTTGGGTTGAAAAACTGTTTTTT. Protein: CASSAGGGWVEKLFF.

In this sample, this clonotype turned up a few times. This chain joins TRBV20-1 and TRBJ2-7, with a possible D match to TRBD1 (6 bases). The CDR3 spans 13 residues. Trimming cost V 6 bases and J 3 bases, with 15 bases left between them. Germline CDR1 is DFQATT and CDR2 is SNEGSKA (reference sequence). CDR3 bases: TGCAGTGCCCCCCGCCAGGGGAACTACGAGCAGTACTTC. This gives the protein CSAPRQGNYEQYF.

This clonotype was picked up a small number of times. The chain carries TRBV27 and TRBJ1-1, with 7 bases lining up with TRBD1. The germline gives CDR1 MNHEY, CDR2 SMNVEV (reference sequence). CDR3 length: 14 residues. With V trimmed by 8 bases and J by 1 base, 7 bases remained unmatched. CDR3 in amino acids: CASRWTGRNTEAFF. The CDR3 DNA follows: TGTGCCAGCCGTTGGACAGGAAGGAACACTGAAGCTTTCTTT.

The CDR3 DNA is TGTGCCATCAGGCCAGGGGGGGATAGCAATCAGCCCCAGCATTTT. It translates to CAIRPGGDSNQPQHF. The chain employs TRBV10-3 and TRBJ1-5; 7 nucleotides align to TRBD1. Per the germline V gene, CDR1 is ENHRY and CDR2 is SYGVKD. This CDR3 spans 15 amino acids. V dropped 6 bases and J dropped 0; count of bases not matched to a gene: 5.

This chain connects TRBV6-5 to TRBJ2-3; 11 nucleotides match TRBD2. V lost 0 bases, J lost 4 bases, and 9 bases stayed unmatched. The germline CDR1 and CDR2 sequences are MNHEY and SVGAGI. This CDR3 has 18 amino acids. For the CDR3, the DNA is TGTGCCAGCAGTTACTCCTTACTAGCGGGAGATGGGGCAGATACGCAGTATTTT. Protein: CASSYSLLAGDGADTQYF.

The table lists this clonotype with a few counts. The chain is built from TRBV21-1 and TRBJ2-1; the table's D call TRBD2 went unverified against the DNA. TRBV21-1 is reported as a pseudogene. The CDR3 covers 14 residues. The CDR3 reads CASSKGGGDNEQFF. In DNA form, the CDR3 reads TGTGCCAGCAGCAAAGGCGGGGGGGACAATGAGCAGTTCTTC.